A selection of T cell receptor beta chains follows, all from one sample in a study of blood T cell repertoires in COVID-19. The assay was immunoSEQ multiplex PCR, and TCRdb's table has in-frame clones only and misses some. The sample includes about 240,000 clones, around 84% of them seen just once. The sequencing input was peripheral blood. The origin of the receptors is a young woman with acute or convalescent COVID-19. CDR3s include the opening cysteine and the closing phenylalanine or tryptophan. Each record gives: J gene, V gene, CDR3 length, D gene, clone size, CDR3 DNA, CDR3 protein. The D gene is left open where the match is weak. Size tells how often a clone was seen (once, few, many) or the class of an expanded clone, and some rows leave it out.

>TRBJ2-1|TRBV7-2|15|TRBD2|-
TGTGCCAGCAGCCGGGGACTAGCGGGGGGCAATGAGCAGTTCTTC
CASSRGLAGGNEQFF
>TRBJ2-3|TRBV2|15|TRBD2|-
TGTGCCAGCAGTGAAAGGTCTAGCGGGACAGATACGCAGTATTTT
CASSERSSGTDTQYF
>TRBJ2-2|TRBV7-9|16|TRBD1|-
TGTGCCAGCAGCTTCCCCGGGACAGCGAACACCGGGGAGCTGTTTTTT
CASSFPGTANTGELFF
>TRBJ2-1|TRBV30|14|TRBD2|once
TGTGCCTGGGCCGGGACTAGCGGGTACAATGAGCAGTTCTTC
CAWAGTSGYNEQFF
>TRBJ1-1|TRBV18|16|-|once
TGTGCCAGCTCACCATTAGATGCAGGGGCTAACACTGAAGCTTTCTTT
CASSPLDAGANTEAFF
>TRBJ1-1|TRBV19|14|-|-
TGTGCCAGTAGTAACGGGGGGCTGTATACTGAAGCTTTCTTT
CASSNGGLYTEAFF
>TRBJ2-2|TRBV19|15|-|-
TGTGCCAGTAGCCGAGGGCGTTCGAACACCGGGGAGCTGTTTTTT
CASSRGRSNTGELFF
>TRBJ1-1|TRBV19|16|TRBD1|once
TGTGCCAGTAGTAAGCCCTCGACAGGGGTGGTTACTGAAGCTTTCTTT
CASSKPSTGVVTEAFF
>TRBJ2-5|TRBV7-2|17|TRBD1|-
TGTGCCAGCAGCTCGCAGGGGGCTGTTATAGTCGGGGTGACCCAGTACTTC
CASSSQGAVIVGVTQYF
>TRBJ1-2|TRBV19|13|-|once
TGTGCCAGTAGCCCAAGGACAGACTATGGCTACACCTTC
CASSPRTDYGYTF
>TRBJ2-1|TRBV18|16|TRBD2|-
TGTGCCAGCTCACCACGGCTAGCGGATATATACAATGAGCAGTTCTTC
CASSPRLADIYNEQFF
>TRBJ1-1|TRBV5-1|17|-|-
TGCGCCAGCAGCCAAAACCCGCCGGGACTCCTCGGGACTGAAGCTTTCTTT
CASSQNPPGLLGTEAFF
>TRBJ1-3|TRBV4-2|12|-|-
TGTGCCAGCAGCCAAGAAGGGGACACCATATATTTT
CASSQEGDTIYF
>TRBJ1-2|TRBV9|15|-|-
TGTGCCAGCAGCGTAGAAGGGGTGCAGGGTAAGGGGGACACCTTC
CASSVEGVQGKGDTF